A single sample is the source of the 28 T cell receptor beta chains below, sequenced in a study of shared clonotypes between healthy human individuals. Sequencing was performed with immunoSEQ multiplex PCR; in TCRdb, only in-frame clones are kept and a portion is missing. This sample has roughly 510,000 clones, with 60% to 80% found just once. Sequencing was performed on PBMCs. Receptor source: a woman aged 40 to 50 in good health. Some clones in this sample may be carry-over from other donors' samples.

The chain is built from TRBV28 and TRBJ2-1, with 13 bases lining up with TRBD2. The V and J ends lost 5 bases and 5 bases, in that order; junction bases with no gene match: 6. The CDR3 spans 16 residues. Germline values: CDR1 MDHEN, CDR2 SYDVKM. DNA of the CDR3: TGTGCCAGCAGTCCGCCCGGGACTAGCGGGAACAATGAGCAGTTCTTC. Protein sequence: CASSPPGTSGNNEQFF.

The gene calls are TRBV19 and TRBJ1-5; D gene unclear. This CDR3 contains 16 residues. V lost 4 bases and J 1 base, leaving 14 bases between the germline ends. Germline V gives CDR1 LNHDA, CDR2 SQIVND (reference sequence). The CDR3 bases are TGTGCCAGTAGTAAGAGGGCAGTCCTGAGCAATCAGCCCCAGCATTTT. Its protein is CASSKRAVLSNQPQHF.

V and J are TRBV11-2 and TRBJ2-1; 8 bases line up with TRBD2. J lost 5 bases, V lost 3 bases, and 6 bases had no gene match. The CDR3 has 15 residues. Germline V gene data show CDR1 as SGHAT and CDR2 as FQNNGV. The CDR3: CASSFRTSGHNEQFF. CDR3 bases: TGTGCCAGCAGCTTCAGAACTAGCGGACACAATGAGCAGTTCTTC.

The chain uses TRBV6-5 and TRBJ2-1, with 8 bases identical to TRBD1. V gave up 5 bases and J gave up 8 bases; unmatched junction bases: 11. The CDR3 length is 15 residues. Germline V lookup: CDR1 MNHEY, CDR2 SVGAGI. CDR3 region: CASSRQDREFDEQFF. CDR3 bases: TGTGCCAGCAGTCGGCAGGACAGGGAATTCGATGAGCAGTTCTTC.

As for this clone: This sample includes further DNA sequences coding for the same CDR3. The chain has TRBV5-4 and TRBJ2-3; D is undetermined. The CDR3 spans 13 residues. CDR1 is SGHNT, CDR2 YYREEE, per germline (reference sequence). V dropped 0 bases and J dropped 3 bases, with 5 bases sitting between them. CDR3 loop: CASSLDRTDTQYF. In DNA form, the CDR3 reads TGTGCCAGCAGCTTGGATAGGACAGATACGCAGTATTTT.

This clone was counted once. V and J are TRBV5-6 and TRBJ2-7, with D perhaps TRBD2 (6 bases). Germline CDR1 and CDR2: SGHDT and YYEEEE. The CDR3 totals 14 residues. The V end lost 3 bases, the J end lost 5 bases, and 15 bases lay between the germline ends. CDR3 coding DNA: TGTGCCAGCAGCTCCCGGGAGCCCCTCGACGAGCAGTACTTC. Its protein product is CASSSREPLDEQYF.

This chain uses TRBV7-9 with TRBJ2-7, with D possibly being TRBD1 (6 bases). In germline, CDR1 is SEHNR, CDR2 FQNEAQ (reference sequence). This CDR3 has 14 amino acids. V lost 3 bases to trimming and J lost 6 bases, with 15 bases between them. For the CDR3, the DNA is TGTGCCAGCAGCTTCCAGGGGATTAGTAGCGAGCAGTACTTC. Translating gives CASSFQGISSEQYF.

The J gene is TRBJ1-6, the V gene TRBV28, with D maybe TRBD1 (5 bases). V was pared by 5 bases and J by 10 bases, with 21 bases between. Germline V lookup: CDR1 MDHEN, CDR2 SYDVKM. The CDR3 loop spans 16 amino acids. The CDR3 loop reads CASSPPWGAERSPLHF. The CDR3 DNA sequence: TGTGCCAGCAGTCCACCGTGGGGCGCCGAAAGGTCACCCCTCCACTTT.

The rearrangement joins TRBV28 to TRBJ2-1, with D uncertain. The CDR3 loop spans 11 amino acids. The V end lost 2 bases, the J end lost 9 bases, and 5 bases lay between the germline ends. Germline V gives CDR1 MDHEN, CDR2 SYDVKM. CDR3 DNA: TGTGCCAGCAGTTTAGTAAGTGAGCAGTTCTTC. Translation: CASSLVSEQFF.

This CDR3 is CASSLYRGQQYF. The CDR3 DNA sequence: TGTGCCAGCAGTTTATATCGGGGCCAGCAGTACTTC. The rearrangement links TRBV28 to TRBJ2-7, with D perhaps assigned TRBD1 or TRBD2 (5 bases each). The CDR3 consists of 12 residues. The germline CDR1 and CDR2 sequences are MDHEN and SYDVKM. The ends were cut back, 1 base at V and 8 bases at J, with 9 bases in the middle.

Worth noting for this clone: Other DNA sequences in this specimen translate into the identical CDR3. The rearrangement uses TRBV29-1 and TRBJ2-5; D may be TRBD1 (6 bases). V lost 3 bases, J lost 2 bases, and 7 bases lay in between. CDR1 is SQVTM and CDR2 is ANQGSEA in the germline V gene. The CDR3 length is 12 residues. For the CDR3, the DNA is TGCAGCGTTGATCAGGGGCAAGAGACCCAGTACTTC. Protein sequence: CSVDQGQETQYF.

The chain carries TRBV27 and TRBJ2-2; no clear D gene. Germline values: CDR1 MNHEY, CDR2 SMNVEV (reference sequence). The CDR3 covers 15 residues. V was shortened by 3 bases and J by 3 bases, with 11 bases between the two germline ends. For the CDR3, the DNA is TGTGCCAGCAGTTTTGTGGGCCCAGACACCGGGGAGCTGTTTTTT. As protein: CASSFVGPDTGELFF.

The rearrangement joins TRBV5-8 to TRBJ1-2; 11 bases match TRBD1. J lost 5 bases, V lost 4 bases, and 10 bases had no gene match. The germline CDR1 and CDR2 sequences are SGHTS and YDEGEE. The CDR3 runs 16 residues. The CDR3 region has the DNA TGTGCCAGCAGCCCCACGCCGGGACAGGGGGAATATGGCTACACCTTC. It yields the protein CASSPTPGQGEYGYTF.

This clone showed up just once. Other DNA sequences from this sample encode an identical CDR3 as well. The V gene is TRBV5-4, the J gene TRBJ2-7, with 7 bases fitting TRBD2. The ends lost 5 bases at V and 5 bases at J; junction bases unmatched: 4. The CDR3 length is 12 residues. The V gene's germline CDR1 is SGHNT and CDR2 YYREEE (reference sequence). The CDR3 region is CASSLAGDEQYF. The DNA of the CDR3 is TGTGCCAGCAGTCTCGCGGGGGACGAGCAGTACTTC.

The chain links TRBV19 to TRBJ2-2, with D tentatively TRBD1 or TRBD2 (6 bases each). Germline V lookup: CDR1 LNHDA, CDR2 SQIVND (reference sequence). This CDR3 is built from 16 residues. V lost 4 bases and J lost 5, with 17 bases in between. This CDR3 is CASSRGGRSRTGELFF. Written as DNA, the CDR3 is TGTGCCAGTAGTAGAGGGGGGAGGTCTAGGACCGGGGAGCTGTTTTTT.

The sample holds one count of this clone. V usage is TRBV2 and J usage is TRBJ2-1; 11 bases are a match to TRBD1. The length of the CDR3 is 16 residues. Trimming cost V 5 bases and J 8 bases; bases outside gene matches: 11. CDR1 is SNHLY and CDR2 is FYNNEI in the germline V gene. CDR3 residues: CASSRRTGGLFDEQFF. The CDR3 coding sequence is TGTGCCAGCAGTCGTCGGACAGGGGGCCTTTTCGATGAGCAGTTCTTC.

V is TRBV6-1 and J is TRBJ1-6; D perhaps matches TRBD1 (6 bases). Trimming took 6 bases from V and 14 from J, leaving 17 bases between them. CDR3 length equals 13 residues. The V gene's germline CDR1 is MNHNS and CDR2 SASEGT. This CDR3 reads CASSLEGEEALHF. CDR3 DNA sequence: TGTGCCAGCAGCTTGGAGGGGGAGGAGGCCCTCCACTTT.

The rearrangement joins TRBV7-9 to TRBJ2-7, with 8 bases identical to TRBD1. Germline V lookup: CDR1 SEHNR, CDR2 FQNEAQ (reference sequence). This CDR3 comprises 19 residues. V trimming: 0 bases; J trimming: 2 bases; junction bases outside the gene matches: 15. The CDR3 protein is CASSLAGRTGGLGAYEQYF. The CDR3 nucleotides read TGTGCCAGCAGCTTAGCGGGGAGAACAGGGGGACTGGGGGCCTACGAGCAGTACTTC.

The chain combines TRBV28 with TRBJ2-7, with D tentatively TRBD1 (5 bases). CDR3 length: 16 amino acids. The ends were cut back, 4 bases at V and 4 bases at J, with 20 bases in the middle. CDR1 and CDR2 from the germline V gene are MDHEN and SYDVKM. The CDR3 region is CASSSPGFLSSYEQYF. The CDR3, as DNA: TGTGCCAGCAGTTCTCCAGGGTTCTTAAGTTCGTACGAGCAGTACTTC.

This rearrangement joins TRBV2 to TRBJ2-1, with TRBD2 matching 10 bases. Germline V gene lookup returns CDR1 SNHLY and CDR2 FYNNEI. The trim removed 2 bases at V and 10 bases at J, leaving 5 bases unmatched. This CDR3 has 14 residues. CDR3 in amino acids: CASSELAGVGEQFF. The CDR3 bases are TGTGCCAGCAGTGAACTAGCGGGAGTAGGAGAGCAGTTCTTC.

The genes are TRBV11-3 and TRBJ2-1; 13 bases are shared with TRBD2. The CDR3 consists of 16 residues. V was pared by 1 base and J by 6 bases, with 3 bases of the junction left unmatched. CDR1 SGHNT and CDR2 YENEEA come from the germline V gene. This CDR3 is CASSLGGLAGFNEQFF. DNA of the CDR3: TGTGCCAGCAGCTTAGGGGGACTAGCGGGATTCAATGAGCAGTTCTTC.

This clone was observed a single time. The chain joins TRBV7-6 to TRBJ2-3; 13 nucleotides line up with TRBD2. The CDR3 length is 18 residues. V lost 8 bases, J lost 2 bases, and 13 bases stayed unmatched. Germline V gene lookup returns CDR1 SGHVS and CDR2 FNYEAQ. In nucleotides, the CDR3 is TGTGCCAGCCAACCGGGGACTAGCGGGATGCCCAACACAGATACGCAGTATTTT. Translating gives CASQPGTSGMPNTDTQYF.

The J gene is TRBJ2-1, the V gene TRBV18; D not certain. The CDR3 sequence is 14 residues long. CDR1 and CDR2 (germline): KGHSH, LQKENI. Trimming took off 1 base at V and 5 bases at J, with 9 bases between the two ends. CDR3 bases: TGTGCCAGCTCACCACTGCAGTCCCACAATGAGCAGTTCTTC. This gives the protein CASSPLQSHNEQFF.

This clone was recorded only once. The rearrangement uses TRBV21-1 and TRBJ2-1. TRBV21-1 is reported as a pseudogene. The CDR3 has 15 amino acids. The CDR3 DNA reads as TGTGCCAGCAGCAAAGGGCACCCCTATTACAATGAGCAGTTCTTC. As protein: CASSKGHPYYNEQFF.

The chain carries TRBV6-5 and TRBJ2-1; maybe TRBD2 (6 bases). V was trimmed by 4 bases and J by 7 bases, leaving 11 bases between them. The CDR3 consists of 13 residues. Germline loops: CDR1 MNHEY, CDR2 SVGAGI. CDR3 coding DNA: TGTGCCAGCAGTTTCGCGGGAAAGAATGAGCAGTTCTTC. Translating it yields CASSFAGKNEQFF.

This clone was picked up many times. The chain uses TRBV11-2 and TRBJ2-1, with TRBD2 as a possible D gene (5 bases). Looked up from germline, CDR1 is SGHAT and CDR2 is FQNNGV. This CDR3 spans 14 amino acids. V was clipped by 5 bases and J by 3 bases, with 11 bases between them. The CDR3 region has the DNA TGTGCCAGCAGCGGACTGTCCTTCTACAATGAGCAGTTCTTC. Translation gives CASSGLSFYNEQFF.

Only one count was recorded for this clone. The V and J genes are TRBV4-2 and TRBJ2-2; D perhaps matches TRBD2 (6 bases). Trimming removed 0 bases at V and 5 bases at J, with 10 bases between. Germline V gene data show CDR1 as LGHNA and CDR2 as YNFKEQ. The CDR3 consists of 15 residues. Here the CDR3 reads CASSQEGGWTGELFF. In nucleotides, the CDR3 is TGTGCCAGCAGCCAAGAGGGGGGATGGACCGGGGAGCTGTTTTTT.

V gene TRBV19 combines with J gene TRBJ2-7, with TRBD2 identical over 9 bases. CDR3 length: 15 amino acids. V shed 3 bases and J 1 base; nucleotides not matched to a gene: 4. Germline CDR1 LNHDA, CDR2 SQIVND (reference sequence). The CDR3 protein is CASSMRLAGSYEQYF. CDR3 coding DNA: TGTGCCAGTAGTATGCGGCTAGCGGGATCCTACGAGCAGTACTTC. The whole variable domain, filled in from reference TRBV19 and TRBJ2-7, reads DGGITQSPKYLFRKEGQNVTLSCEQNLNHDAMYWYRQDPGQGLRLIYYSQIVNDFQKGDIAEGYSVSREKKESFPLTVTSAQKNPTAFYLCASSMRLAGSYEQYFGPGTRLTVT.